The source of this T cell receptor (beta chain) is a study of cytomegalovirus exposure and HLA in healthy donors (dated by TCRdb to about 2017). Looking at the study overall: An earlier analysis of several hundred of the donors reported about 280 Gb of sequence data and 117 million unique TCR beta sequences obtained from about 200 million T cells. An early release that covered fewer than 750 HLA-typed donors contained about 290 gigabases of sequencing data and 85 million to 100 million unique TCR sequences. Among the 398 genotyped donors, around 81% belonged to the genetic ancestry cluster associated with self-reported Caucasian donors. The study was designed to test whether signatures of past pathogen exposure could be identified by cataloging public T cell receptors. The study profiled the T cell repertoires of hundreds of subjects by immunosequencing and related them to cytomegalovirus serostatus. In addition to the first cohort of roughly 670 subjects, a separate validation cohort of some 120 different subjects was used. To predict cytomegalovirus infection status, the study combined high-throughput TCR immunosequencing, statistical association of individual TCRs with disease status, and machine learning. A later analysis re-examined previously published TCR beta repertoires from about 670 donors and added high-resolution HLA genotyping to investigate patterns of TCR occurrence. Rather than using new phenotypic data, the later analysis identified candidate immune exposures from TCR beta sequences and from how often those sequences occurred across donors. An earlier analysis of fewer than 750 of the donors used high-throughput TCR beta sequencing to judge whether each TCR beta V gene segment behaved as functional or pseudogenic. Donor age, sex, ethnicity and CMV serostatus were compiled alongside the repertoire data. A later genetic analysis used genome-wide SNP genotypes for about 65% of the 666 donors, treating that subset as a discovery cohort. All discovery cohort repertoires had been generated on a single sequencing platform. Both class I and class II loci were covered by HLA typing, at four-digit resolution. Typing coverage varied by locus: roughly 629-630 donors for A, B, C, DRB1 and DQB1; 522 for DQA1; more than 600 for DPA1; approximately 470 for DPB1. Roughly five DR-DQ haplotypes were handled as single units for association and clustering, since linkage in the cohort was strong. On average, roughly 250,000 unique TCR beta nucleotide sequences were sequenced per donor among some 430 genotyped donors of the cohort, with around 19% of those sequences being non-productive. Study-level results and caveats: In a later analysis, HLA-associated TCR beta chains showed more clonal expansion and lower generation probabilities than non-associated chains that were equally common. Three of the identified cytomegalovirus-associated TCR beta chains were confirmed in vitro to be specific for cytomegalovirus antigens. Because counts were too low, under 20 rarely observed V segments, including chromosome 9 orphons, were left out of the earlier analysis of about 620 of the donors. It was suggested by the authors that the approach could potentially be generalized to other disease states and immunological phenotypes. A later genetic analysis reported fewer N-insertions in productive TCRs among donors in an Asian-associated ancestry cluster than the approximately 670-donor mean. The study gave a list of about 170 TCR beta chains associated with cytomegalovirus. According to a later analysis, parvovirus B19, influenza, CMV and Epstein-Barr virus appeared linked to several top co-occurrence clusters. The classifier was reported to diagnose cytomegalovirus status with high specificity and sensitivity in both the original and validation cohorts. Because HLA typing was missing for some donors at each locus, association tests included only the typed subset. Assigning TCR associations to individual alleles was difficult when HLA alleles, especially DR and DQ, strongly co-occurred. According to a later analysis, TCR association rates differed among HLA loci, with DRB1 alleles showing the most associated TCRs and HLA-C alleles showing the fewest. For the cohort, immune exposure information was limited to CMV serostatus. In this cohort, only TCR beta chains were sequenced, and detectable features were limited by the absence of alpha or paired-chain data. While some public TCRs were present in many individuals, most TCR sequences turned up only very rarely across donors. A further reported finding was that TCR beta sequences accurately predicted the HLA-A and HLA-B alleles for most subjects in the first cohort. A cluster of highly shared sequence variants was judged likely to represent a technical artifact of the sequencing pipeline. Linkage disequilibrium might explain the correlated functional status among segregating V segments, but an unknown experimental factor could not be excluded. Broadly in line with IMGT annotations, most TCR beta V segments showed up in productive rearrangements about 90% or about 30% of the time in an earlier analysis of around 600 of the donors. A later analysis found that most CMV-associated TCR beta chains appeared HLA-restricted, with HLA associations seemingly driven largely by CMV exposure. At a false discovery rate of 0.05, a later analysis linked about 17,000 TCR beta sequences to specific HLA alleles. The presence/absence analyses assumed that sequencing depth was roughly uniform across donors, and that assumption may not be true. An association between a missense DCLRE1C variant and V-gene and J-gene trimming of TCR beta chains was found in a later genetic analysis and replicated in an independent cohort.

Library creation used the immunoSEQ multiplex PCR assay. For the multiplex PCR, a mixture combining 60 forward primers for TCR Vbeta segments and 13 reverse primers for TCR Jbeta segments was used. A multiplex PCR assay on genomic DNA amplified the CDR3 region of rearranged TCR beta genes. On the Illumina HiSeq System, the amplified TCR beta libraries were sequenced as 87-base-pair reads. Turning to the authors' computational methods: A later analysis tallied 75 million to 95 million unique TCR beta chains across the 666 repertoires, and some 10 million of those chains were shared by two or more donors. Raw reads were error-corrected and collapsed into unique sequences with a nearest-neighbor algorithm that merged closely related sequences to remove PCR and sequencing errors. V, D and J gene segments were assigned by aligning CDR3 sequences to IMGT reference sequences. Each retained sequence needed at least a six-nucleotide match to both a V gene segment and a J gene segment. Rearrangements were classified as productive when the CDR3 lacked stop codons and remained in frame with V and J, and all other rearrangements were classified as non-productive. Following IMGT convention, CDR3 was defined as the stretch from the second conserved V-encoded cysteine up to the conserved J-encoded phenylalanine. Sequences without an unambiguous match to a single V gene segment were excluded from the earlier analysis of 450 to 650 of the donors. An earlier analysis of 500 to 600 of the donors classified V segments as functional when productive rearrangements were above 56.7% and as segregating when the standard deviation between donors was above 5%. A statistical classification framework was built for diagnosing cytomegalovirus status from the catalog of TCR beta chain sequences. In a later analysis, V and J genes were assigned by comparing TCR nucleotide sequences against IMGT/GENE-DB human TR gene sequences. In a later analysis, CDR3 sequences and most-parsimonious VDJ recombination scenarios were assigned using the TCRdist pipeline. A later analysis defined each TCR beta chain by its CDR3 amino acid sequence plus V-gene family, and excluded reads lacking a unique V-gene family. In a later analysis, several hundred highly shared, low-generation-probability nucleotide sequences were removed to address suspected cross-contamination and a sequencing artifact. In a later analysis, a clonal expansion index for each public chain was calculated from normalized within-repertoire ranks of inferred template counts. Generation probabilities in a later analysis came from a VDJ recombination model fitted to out-of-frame rearrangements, and those results were checked against IGoR. A later analysis scored TCR-TCR, TCR-HLA and TCR-CMV co-occurrence with hypergeometric tests, applying a repertoire-size bias correction to TCR pairs. A later analysis estimated false discovery rates by permuting HLA or CMV assignments 20 times. In a later analysis, co-occurring TCRs were grouped with DBSCAN, and TCRdist sequence similarity was added when clustering was performed within HLA-allele-positive subsets. Repertoires with fewer than 30,000 or more than 120,000 public chains were left out of co-occurrence clustering, as were a handful of repertoires with anomalous nucleotide sharing. TCRdb took this table from immuneACCESS and kept in-frame rearrangements with V and J called. Such tables lack part of the clones; where checked against another copy, unresolved V genes explain under half of the gap, and the rest is unexplained. The DNA gave D and trimming, while V, J and clone size come from that table. In all, the sample holds about 160,000 clones, and more than 75% of those were seen once. The top ten clones comprise 3% to 4% of the sample.

This clone was seen a single time. This receptor's antigen is unknown. No much larger clonotype is one base removed from it; base qualities were not supplied. The cohort comprised some 680 healthy bone marrow donors. All cohort members were sampled while nominally healthy, although unrecorded immune exposures were likely present. Of the 690 or so cohort members, nearly 300 had a positive CMV serostatus and just over 350 had a negative one, while no CMV serostatus was recorded for the donor. A peripheral blood sample was collected from each donor, and TCR beta sequencing was performed on peripheral blood mononuclear cells. The Qiagen DNeasy Blood Extraction Kit was used to extract genomic DNA from the blood cell samples. This receptor was identified in a human donor in good health. The sample comprised PBMCs.

The CDR3 has the sequence CATSNRGVYGYTF. The DNA sequence reads TGTGCCACCAGCAACAGGGGCGTCTATGGCTACACCTTC. Recombination linked TRBV15 to TRBJ1-2; the central 7 bases match TRBD1. Reading from cysteine to phenylalanine, the CDR3 counts 13 amino acids. Only the CDR3 DNA is retained, 39 bases long and in frame from the first base. The germline V gene (reference sequence) sets CDR1 to LNHNV and CDR2 to YYDKDF. V loses 4 bases at its end and J loses 4 bases; junction bases beyond the gene matches: 3.